The 11 T cell receptor beta chains below all came from one sample that was sequenced in a study of shared clonotypes between healthy human individuals. Measured with immunoSEQ multiplex PCR; TCRdb has only the in-frame clones, and not every one. The sample includes over a million clones, approximately 78% of them seen just once. Sequenced: memory CD4+ T cells from PBMCs. The subset is: CD45RA-negative fraction. The receptors derive from a man aged 18-30 years in good health. Some clones in this sample may be carry-over from other donors' samples.

On this clone: This sequence may be a read error, since a much larger clone differs from it by one base. The chain is built from TRBV2 and TRBJ1-5; possible D gene TRBD1, 6 bases. Trimming removed 2 bases at V and 6 bases at J, with 11 bases between. The CDR3 is made up of 14 amino acids. Germline CDR1 SNHLY, CDR2 FYNNEI. The CDR3 DNA sequence: TGTGCCAGCAGTGAATTGGACAGCGGTCAGCCCCAGCATTTT. This sequence encodes CASSELDSGQPQHF.

The chain carries TRBV10-3 and TRBJ2-3; D is possibly TRBD1 (5 bases). Trimming stripped 0 bases from V and 2 bases from J, with 12 bases between. Germline V gene lookup returns CDR1 ENHRY and CDR2 SYGVKD. CDR3 size: 16 residues. The DNA for the CDR3 is TGTGCCATCAGTGAGTCTAGGCAGGGCCTCACAGATACGCAGTATTTT. It specifies CAISESRQGLTDTQYF.

The J gene is TRBJ2-5, the V gene TRBV11-2; no clear D gene. Per the germline V gene, CDR1 is SGHAT and CDR2 is FQNNGV. V lost 2 bases and J 4 bases, leaving 14 bases between the germline ends. The CDR3 is made up of 15 amino acids. The CDR3 bases are TGTGCCAGCAGCTTACAAGGGAAATTGGGAGAGACCCAGTACTTC. Its protein product is CASSLQGKLGETQYF.

The chain joins TRBV28 to TRBJ1-5, with 9 bases lining up with TRBD1. The CDR3 loop spans 15 amino acids. Losses at the gene ends were 8 bases for V and 4 bases for J; bases not matched to a gene: 9. CDR1 MDHEN and CDR2 SYDVKM come from the germline V gene. CDR3 residues: CASFYPGQGNQPQHF. The CDR3 nucleotides are TGTGCCAGCTTCTATCCGGGACAGGGAAATCAGCCCCAGCATTTT.

V gene TRBV9 combines with J gene TRBJ1-4; D is unclear. CDR1 SGDLS and CDR2 YYNGEE come from the germline V gene. This CDR3 is built from 15 residues. V was shortened by 4 bases and J by 6 bases, with 16 bases between the two germline ends. CDR3 protein: CASSPTPATDEKLFF. The CDR3 DNA reads TGTGCCAGCAGCCCTACACCAGCGACGGATGAAAAACTGTTTTTT. Full variable domain (outside the CDR3, taken from reference TRBV9 and TRBJ1-4): DSGVTQTPKHLITATGQRVTLRCSPRSGDLSVYWYQQSLDQGLQFLIQYYNGEERAKGNILERFSAQQFPDLHSELNLSSLELGDSALYFCASSPTPATDEKLFFGSGTQLSVL.

V gene TRBV13 combines with J gene TRBJ2-2; 9 nucleotides line up with TRBD1. Germline CDR1 reads PRHDT; CDR2 reads FYEKMQ (reference sequence). The length of the CDR3 is 16 residues. The trim removed 4 bases at V and 8 bases at J, leaving 11 bases unmatched. The CDR3 here is CASSSGTGHVRGELFF. CDR3 DNA sequence: TGTGCCAGCAGCTCCGGGACAGGGCACGTCCGTGGGGAGCTGTTTTTT.

The chain links TRBV28 to TRBJ1-2; D possibly corresponds to TRBD1 (5 bases). The CDR3 contains 15 residues. Germline V gene lookup returns CDR1 MDHEN and CDR2 SYDVKM. V was cut by 7 bases and J by 2 bases, with 17 bases left in between. The CDR3 here is CASTRYPGTNYGYTF. The CDR3, as DNA: TGTGCCAGCACCCGTTACCCCGGGACGAACTATGGCTACACCTTC.

The chain combines TRBV28 with TRBJ2-7; D perhaps matches TRBD1 (5 bases). The V and J ends lost 7 bases and 4 bases respectively, with 17 bases between them. This CDR3 has 14 residues. Germline V gives CDR1 MDHEN, CDR2 SYDVKM. CDR3 in amino acids: CASTTSRGGYEQYF. CDR3 nucleotide sequence: TGTGCCAGCACCACTTCAAGGGGTGGGTACGAGCAGTACTTC.

The rearrangement joins TRBV11-2 to TRBJ2-1; D is perhaps TRBD2 (6 bases). Looked up from germline, CDR1 is SGHAT and CDR2 is FQNNGV. Between the trimmed V and J ends, which lost 5 bases and 3 bases, there was a span of 17 bases. The CDR3 is 16 residues long. The CDR3 sequence is CASSPDLGGNYNEQFF. The CDR3 DNA is TGTGCCAGCAGCCCGGATTTGGGGGGAAACTACAATGAGCAGTTCTTC.

The chain combines TRBV25-1 with TRBJ1-1; D may be TRBD1 (6 bases). The CDR3 length is 14 residues. V was clipped by 0 bases and J by 4 bases, with 9 bases between them. Looked up from germline, CDR1 is MGHDK and CDR2 is SYGVNS. The CDR3 DNA follows: TGTGCCAGCAGTGAATATCGCAGGGGCACTGAAGCTTTCTTT. It translates to CASSEYRRGTEAFF.

The DNA for the CDR3 is TGTGCCAGCAGTTTAAATTTGGCAGTCAACTCCTATGGCTACACCTTC. It encodes CASSLNLAVNSYGYTF. The rearrangement joins TRBV28 to TRBJ1-2; D call uncertain. This CDR3 comprises 16 residues. Germline CDR1 is MDHEN and CDR2 is SYDVKM. V was shortened by 2 bases and J by 4 bases, with 17 bases between the two germline ends.